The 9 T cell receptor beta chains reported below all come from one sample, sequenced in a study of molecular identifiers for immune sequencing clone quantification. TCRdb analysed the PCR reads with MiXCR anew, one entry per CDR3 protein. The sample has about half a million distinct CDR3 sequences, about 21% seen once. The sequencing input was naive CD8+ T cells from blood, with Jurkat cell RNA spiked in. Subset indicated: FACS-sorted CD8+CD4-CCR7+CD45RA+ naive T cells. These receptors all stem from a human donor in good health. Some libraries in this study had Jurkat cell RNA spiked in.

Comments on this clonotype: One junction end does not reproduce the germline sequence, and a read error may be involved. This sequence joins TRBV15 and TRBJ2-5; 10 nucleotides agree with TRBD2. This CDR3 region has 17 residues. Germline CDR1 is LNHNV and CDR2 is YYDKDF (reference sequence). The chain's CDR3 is CATSRDLPSGSLETQCF. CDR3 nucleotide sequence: TGTGCCACCAGCAGAGATCTCCCTAGCGGGAGTTTAGAGACCCAGTGCTTC.

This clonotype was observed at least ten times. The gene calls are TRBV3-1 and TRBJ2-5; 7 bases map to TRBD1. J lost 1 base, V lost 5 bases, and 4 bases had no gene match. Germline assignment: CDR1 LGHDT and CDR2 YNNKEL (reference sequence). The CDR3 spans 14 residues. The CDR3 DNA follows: TGTGCCAGCAGCGAACAGGGGAGCCAAGAGACCCAGTACTTC. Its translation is CASSEQGSQETQYF.

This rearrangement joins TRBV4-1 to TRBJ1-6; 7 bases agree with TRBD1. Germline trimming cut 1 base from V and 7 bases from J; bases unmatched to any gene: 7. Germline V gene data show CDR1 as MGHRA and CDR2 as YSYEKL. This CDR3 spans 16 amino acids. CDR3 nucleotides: TGCGCCAGCAGCCAAGTCACGGGACAGACGAATTCACCCCTCCACTTT. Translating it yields CASSQVTGQTNSPLHF.

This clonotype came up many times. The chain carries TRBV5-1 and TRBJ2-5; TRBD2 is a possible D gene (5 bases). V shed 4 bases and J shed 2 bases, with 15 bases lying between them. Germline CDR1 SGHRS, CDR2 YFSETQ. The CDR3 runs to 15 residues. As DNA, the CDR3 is TGCGCCAGCAGCGGACCCCGGGGTAATCAAGAGACCCAGTACTTC. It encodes CASSGPRGNQETQYF.

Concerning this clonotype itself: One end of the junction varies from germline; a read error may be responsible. As DNA, the CDR3 is TGTGCCGGCAGTTTAGGCGGGTCCTACGAGCAGTACTTC. The encoded protein is CAGSLGGSYEQYF. The chain combines TRBV27 with TRBJ2-7, with D tentatively TRBD2 (5 bases). CDR1 and CDR2 (germline): MNHEY, SMNVEV (reference sequence). The CDR3 contains 13 residues.

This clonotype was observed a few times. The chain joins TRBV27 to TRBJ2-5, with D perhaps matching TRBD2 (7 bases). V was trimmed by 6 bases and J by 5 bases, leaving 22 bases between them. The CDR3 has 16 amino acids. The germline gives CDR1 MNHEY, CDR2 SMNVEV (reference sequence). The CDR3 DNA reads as TGTGCCAGCAGGGAATTCATGGGGGGGGCGACGGAGACCCAGTACTTC. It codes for CASREFMGGATETQYF.

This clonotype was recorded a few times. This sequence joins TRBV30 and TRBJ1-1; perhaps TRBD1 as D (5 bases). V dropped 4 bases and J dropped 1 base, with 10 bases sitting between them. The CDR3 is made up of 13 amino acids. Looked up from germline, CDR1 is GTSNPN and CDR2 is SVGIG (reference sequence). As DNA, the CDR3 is TGTGCCTGGAATTACGGGGGGAACACTGAAGCTTTCTTT. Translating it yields CAWNYGGNTEAFF.

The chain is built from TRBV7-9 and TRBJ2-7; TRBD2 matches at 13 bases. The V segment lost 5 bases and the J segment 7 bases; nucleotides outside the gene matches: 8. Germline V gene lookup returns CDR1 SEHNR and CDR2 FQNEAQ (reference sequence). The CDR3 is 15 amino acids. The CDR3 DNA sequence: TGTGCCAGCAGCGAACTAGCGGGAGGGCCGGAGGAGCAGTACTTC. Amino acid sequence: CASSELAGGPEEQYF.

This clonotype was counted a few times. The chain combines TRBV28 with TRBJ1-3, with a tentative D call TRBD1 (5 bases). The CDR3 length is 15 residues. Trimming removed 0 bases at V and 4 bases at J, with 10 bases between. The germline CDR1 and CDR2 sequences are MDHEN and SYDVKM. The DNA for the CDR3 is TGTGCCAGCAGTTTATGGGCAGGGCGAGGAAACACCATATATTTT. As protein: CASSLWAGRGNTIYF.